The 10 T cell receptor beta chains listed next were all sequenced from one sample in a study of post-analysis software for immune sequencing data. These receptors' antigens are unknown. cDNA libraries of TCR beta carried unique molecular identifiers. A single record per CDR3 protein comes from TCRdb applying MiXCR to the PCR reads. The data hold roughly 600,000 distinct CDR3 sequences, with roughly 46% observed a single time. General observations from the study: Higher frequency in patients than in controls was seen for roughly 5 TRBV segments, with TRBV5-6, TRBV5-1 and TRBV20-1 among them.

Sequencing was done on a sample of blood. These receptors were taken from a girl between 5 and 17 years old with multiple sclerosis.

The sample holds one count of this clonotype. As the CDR3 is not closed by the conserved phenylalanine or tryptophan, this likely results from a read error. This rearrangement joins TRBV6-5 to TRBJ2-1; maybe TRBD1 (5 bases). The V and J ends lost 0 bases and 9 bases respectively, with 21 bases between them. Germline lookup yields CDR1 MNHEY and CDR2 SVGAGI. The CDR3 length is 17 residues. The CDR3 is CASSYSRGRARCGEQFL. DNA for the CDR3: TGTGCCAGCAGTTACTCTCGAGGCAGGGCGCGCTGTGGTGAGCAGTTCTTA.

The rearrangement joins TRBV6-5 to TRBJ1-2, with a tentative D call TRBD1 (5 bases). CDR1 MNHEY and CDR2 SVGAGI come from the germline V gene. The CDR3 covers 12 residues. Trimming left V 5 bases short and J 8 bases short, with 12 bases between. In DNA, the CDR3 is TGTGCCAGCAGTAAGGGGAGACGAGGCTACACCTTC. It specifies CASSKGRRGYTF.

V is TRBV12-3 or TRBV12-4 and J is TRBJ1-2; TRBD1 matches at 9 bases. J was trimmed by 7 bases and V by 5 bases; bases with no gene match: 5. The CDR3 spans 13 residues. The CDR3 loop is CASSPRDRVGYTF. Written as DNA, the CDR3 is TGTGCCAGCAGTCCCCGGGACAGGGTTGGCTACACCTTC.

This clonotype was observed at least ten times. This chain joins TRBV5-1 and TRBJ2-5, with D possibly being TRBD1 (5 bases). CDR1 is SGHRS and CDR2 is YFSETQ in the germline V gene. The V gene lost 0 bases and the J gene lost 3 bases, with 6 bases spanning the gap. The CDR3 spans 13 residues. CDR3 in amino acids: CASSLEGEETQYF. CDR3 coding DNA: TGCGCCAGCAGCTTGGAAGGGGAAGAGACCCAGTACTTC.

The chain carries TRBV5-1 and TRBJ2-3, with D perhaps TRBD1 (6 bases). Matching the DNA end better, TRBJ1-5 makes the J call doubtful. This CDR3 comprises 15 residues. In germline, CDR1 is SGHRS, CDR2 YFSETQ. This CDR3 is CASSLRGPSTDTQHF. DNA of the CDR3: TGCGCCAGCAGCCTGCGGGGGCCTAGCACAGATACGCAGCATTTT.

The chain couples TRBV5-1 to TRBJ2-1, with 10 positions matching TRBD2. This CDR3 has 17 residues. V was clipped by 0 bases and J by 7 bases; unmatched bases: 10. Germline loops: CDR1 SGHRS, CDR2 YFSETQ. The CDR3 is CASSLAPLAGAWNEQFF. CDR3 DNA sequence: TGCGCCAGCAGCTTGGCACCGCTAGCGGGAGCGTGGAATGAGCAGTTCTTC.

The J gene is TRBJ2-1, the V gene TRBV13; 12 bases line up with TRBD1. The V and J ends lost 0 bases and 14 bases, in that order; junction bases with no gene match: 11. Per the germline V gene, CDR1 is PRHDT and CDR2 is FYEKMQ (reference sequence). The CDR3 contains 16 residues. The CDR3 DNA is TGTGCCAGCAGCTTAGGGCGGGACAGGGGGCTCTCAGGGGAGTTCTTC. It is translated as CASSLGRDRGLSGEFF.

The count of this clonotype is one. V usage is TRBV20-1 and J usage is TRBJ2-7, with 9 bases that match TRBD1. This CDR3 contains 13 residues. With 6 bases clipped from V and 3 bases from J, the junction kept 6 bases outside the gene matches. Germline CDR1 DFQATT, CDR2 SNEGSKA (reference sequence). This CDR3 reads CSAIDRGDYEQYF. The CDR3, as DNA: TGCAGTGCCATCGACAGGGGGGACTACGAGCAGTACTTC.

The V call is TRBV10-3, the J call TRBJ2-7, with D perhaps matching TRBD2 (6 bases). CDR1 and CDR2 from the germline V gene are ENHRY and SYGVKD. The CDR3 is made up of 12 amino acids. Trimming took 10 bases from V and 3 from J, leaving 13 bases between them. CDR3 residues: CATRDSYYEQYF. CDR3 DNA sequence: TGTGCCACCAGGGACTCATACTACGAGCAGTACTTC.

This clonotype occurred many times. The genes are TRBV5-1 and TRBJ1-2; D may be TRBD1 (6 bases). Germline CDR1 and CDR2: SGHRS and YFSETQ. The V gene lost 1 base and the J gene lost 3 bases, with 13 bases spanning the gap. There are 15 residues in the CDR3. CDR3 in DNA: TGCGCCAGCAGCTTGTCAAGGACAGAAGACTATGGCTACACCTTC. It encodes CASSLSRTEDYGYTF.